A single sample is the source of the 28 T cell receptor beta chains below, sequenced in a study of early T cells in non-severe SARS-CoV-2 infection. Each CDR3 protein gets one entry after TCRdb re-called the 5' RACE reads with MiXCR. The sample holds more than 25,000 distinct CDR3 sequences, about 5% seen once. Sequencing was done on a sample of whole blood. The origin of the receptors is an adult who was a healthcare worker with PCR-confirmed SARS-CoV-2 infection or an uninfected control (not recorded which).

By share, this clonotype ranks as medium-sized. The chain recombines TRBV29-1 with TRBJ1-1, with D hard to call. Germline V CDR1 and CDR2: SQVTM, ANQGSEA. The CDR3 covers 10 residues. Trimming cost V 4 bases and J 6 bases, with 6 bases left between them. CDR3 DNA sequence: TGCAGCGTTGCTTGGCCTGAAGCTTTCTTT. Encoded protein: CSVAWPEAFF.

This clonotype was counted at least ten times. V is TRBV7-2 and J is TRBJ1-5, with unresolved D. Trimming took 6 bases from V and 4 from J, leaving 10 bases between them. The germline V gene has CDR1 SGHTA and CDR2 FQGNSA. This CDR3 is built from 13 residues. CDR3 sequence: CASRPELNQPQHF. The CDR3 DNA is TGTGCCAGCAGACCCGAATTAAATCAGCCCCAGCATTTT.

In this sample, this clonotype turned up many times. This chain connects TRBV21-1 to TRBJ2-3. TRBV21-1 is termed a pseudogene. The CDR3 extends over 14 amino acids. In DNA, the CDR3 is TGTGCCAGCAGTCCGGTGGCGAGGACAGATACGCAGTATTTT. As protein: CASSPVARTDTQYF.

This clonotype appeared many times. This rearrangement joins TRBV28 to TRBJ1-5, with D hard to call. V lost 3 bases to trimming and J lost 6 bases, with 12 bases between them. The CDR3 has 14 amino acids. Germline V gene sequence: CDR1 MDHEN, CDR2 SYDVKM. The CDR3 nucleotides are TGTGCCAGCAGTTTCTTCGTGGGTGGTCAGCCCCAGCATTTT. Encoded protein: CASSFFVGGQPQHF.

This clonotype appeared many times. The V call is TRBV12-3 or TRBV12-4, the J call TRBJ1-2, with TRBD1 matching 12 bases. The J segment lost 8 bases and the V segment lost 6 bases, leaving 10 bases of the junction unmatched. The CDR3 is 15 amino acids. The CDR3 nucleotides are TGTGCCAGCAGATCTCAGGGACAGGGGGCGCAAGGCTACACCTTC. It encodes CASRSQGQGAQGYTF.

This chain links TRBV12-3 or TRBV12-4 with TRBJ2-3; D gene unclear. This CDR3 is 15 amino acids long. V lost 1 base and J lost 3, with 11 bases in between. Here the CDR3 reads CASSLGTVRTDTQYF. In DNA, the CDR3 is TGTGCCAGCAGTTTAGGGACGGTGCGGACAGATACGCAGTATTTT.

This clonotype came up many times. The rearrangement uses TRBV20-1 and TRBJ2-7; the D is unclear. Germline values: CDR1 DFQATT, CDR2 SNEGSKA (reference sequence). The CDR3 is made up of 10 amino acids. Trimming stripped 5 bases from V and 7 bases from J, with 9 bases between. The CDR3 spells CSAGPREQYF. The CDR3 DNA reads TGCAGTGCTGGCCCGAGGGAGCAGTACTTC.

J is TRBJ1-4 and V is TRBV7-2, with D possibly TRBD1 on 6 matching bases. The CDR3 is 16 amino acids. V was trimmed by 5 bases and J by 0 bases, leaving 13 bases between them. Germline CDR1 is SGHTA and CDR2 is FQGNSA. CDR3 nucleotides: TGTGCCAGCAGCATATATCCAGGGGCAACTAATGAAAAACTGTTTTTT. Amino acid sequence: CASSIYPGATNEKLFF.

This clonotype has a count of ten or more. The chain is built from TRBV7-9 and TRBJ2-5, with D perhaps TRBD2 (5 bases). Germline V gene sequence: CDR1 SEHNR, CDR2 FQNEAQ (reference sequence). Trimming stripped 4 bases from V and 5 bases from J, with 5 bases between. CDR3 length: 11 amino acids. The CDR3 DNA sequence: TGTGCCAGCAGCTCGGGGGAGACCCAGTACTTC. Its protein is CASSSGETQYF. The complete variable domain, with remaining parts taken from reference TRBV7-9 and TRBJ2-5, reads DTGVSQNPRHKITKRGQNVTFRCDPISEHNRLYWYRQTLGQGPEFLTYFQNEAQLEKSRLLSDRFSAERPKGSFSTLEIQRTEQGDSAMYLCASSSGETQYFGPGTRLLVL.

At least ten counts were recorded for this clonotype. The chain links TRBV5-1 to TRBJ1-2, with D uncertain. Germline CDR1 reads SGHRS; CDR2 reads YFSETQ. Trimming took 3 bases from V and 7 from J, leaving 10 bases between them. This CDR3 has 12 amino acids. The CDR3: CASSSNLAGYTF. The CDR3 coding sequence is TGCGCCAGCAGCTCGAACCTTGCTGGCTACACCTTC. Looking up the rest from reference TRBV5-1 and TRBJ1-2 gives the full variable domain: KAGVTQTPRYLIKTRGQQVTLSCSPISGHRSVSWYQQTPGQGLQFLFEYFSETQRNKGNFPGRFSGRQFSNSRSEMNVSTLELGDSALYLCASSSNLAGYTFGSGTRLTVV.

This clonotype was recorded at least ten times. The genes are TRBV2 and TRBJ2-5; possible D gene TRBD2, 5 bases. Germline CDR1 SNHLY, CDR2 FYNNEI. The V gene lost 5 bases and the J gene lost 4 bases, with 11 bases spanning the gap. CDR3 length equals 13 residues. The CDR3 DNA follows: TGTGCCAGCAGTACTAGGCGCCTAGAGACCCAGTACTTC. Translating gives CASSTRRLETQYF.

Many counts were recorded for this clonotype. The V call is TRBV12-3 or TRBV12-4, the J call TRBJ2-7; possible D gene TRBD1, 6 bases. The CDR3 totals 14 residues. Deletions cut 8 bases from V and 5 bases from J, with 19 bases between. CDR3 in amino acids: CASSSGGRGNEQYF. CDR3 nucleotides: TGTGCCAGCTCCTCTGGGGGCAGGGGCAACGAGCAGTACTTC.

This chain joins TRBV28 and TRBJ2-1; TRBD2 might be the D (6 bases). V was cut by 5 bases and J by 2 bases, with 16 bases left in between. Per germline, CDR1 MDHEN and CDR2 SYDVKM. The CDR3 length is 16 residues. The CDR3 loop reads CASSSPGGVAYNEQFF. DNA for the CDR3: TGTGCCAGCAGTAGCCCCGGGGGAGTCGCCTACAATGAGCAGTTCTTC.

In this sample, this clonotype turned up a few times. The DNA of the CDR3 is TGTGCCAGCAGTTACGAGGGATTGACTGAAGCTTTCTTT. Protein sequence: CASSYEGLTEAFF. The chain recombines TRBV6-2 or TRBV6-3 with TRBJ1-1; D is ambiguous. CDR3 length equals 13 residues. Germline loops: CDR1 MNHEY, CDR2 SVGEGT. The V end lost 2 bases, the J end lost 5 bases, and 9 bases lay between the germline ends.

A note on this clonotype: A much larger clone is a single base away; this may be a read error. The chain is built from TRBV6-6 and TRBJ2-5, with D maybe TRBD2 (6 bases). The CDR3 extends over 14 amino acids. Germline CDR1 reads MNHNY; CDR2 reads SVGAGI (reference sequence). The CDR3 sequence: CTSSYGGKVRTQYF. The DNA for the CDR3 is TGTACCAGCAGTTACGGGGGAAAAGTACGGACCCAGTACTTC.

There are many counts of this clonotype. The CDR3 protein is CASSEGQTDEQYF. CDR3 DNA: TGTGCCAGCAGTGAAGGTCAAACAGACGAGCAGTACTTC. The chain uses TRBV25-1 and TRBJ2-7; D is ambiguous. The CDR3 runs 13 residues. Germline V gives CDR1 MGHDK, CDR2 SYGVNS. The V end lost 2 bases, the J end lost 5 bases, and 10 bases lay between the germline ends.

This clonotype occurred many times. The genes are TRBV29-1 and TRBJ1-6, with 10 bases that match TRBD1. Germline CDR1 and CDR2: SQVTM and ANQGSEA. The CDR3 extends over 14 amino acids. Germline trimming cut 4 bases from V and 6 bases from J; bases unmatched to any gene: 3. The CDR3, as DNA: TGCAGCGTTGGGACAGGGGGTAGTAATTCACCCCTCCACTTT. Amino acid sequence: CSVGTGGSNSPLHF. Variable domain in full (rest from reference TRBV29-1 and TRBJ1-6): SAVISQKPSRDICQRGTSLTIQCQVDSQVTMMFWYRQQPGQSLTLIATANQGSEATYESGFVIDKFPISRPNLTFSTLTVSNMSPEDSSIYLCSVGTGGSNSPLHFGNGTRLTVT.

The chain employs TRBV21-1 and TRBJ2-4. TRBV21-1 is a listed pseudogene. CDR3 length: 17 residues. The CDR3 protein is CASSKFYQTLYKNIQYF. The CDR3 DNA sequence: TGTGCCAGCAGCAAGTTCTACCAGACCCTTTACAAAAACATTCAGTACTTC.

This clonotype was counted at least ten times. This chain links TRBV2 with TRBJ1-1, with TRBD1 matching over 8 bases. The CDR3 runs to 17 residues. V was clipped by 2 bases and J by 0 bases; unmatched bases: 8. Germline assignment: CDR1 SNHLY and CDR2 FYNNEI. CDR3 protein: CASSESRQGRMNTEAFF. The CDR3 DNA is TGTGCCAGCAGTGAATCCCGACAGGGGAGGATGAACACTGAAGCTTTCTTT.

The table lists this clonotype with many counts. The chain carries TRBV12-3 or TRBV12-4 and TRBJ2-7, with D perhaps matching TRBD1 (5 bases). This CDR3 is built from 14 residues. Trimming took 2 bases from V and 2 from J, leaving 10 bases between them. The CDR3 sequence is CASSLRQLTYEQYF. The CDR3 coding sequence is TGTGCCAGCAGTTTAAGACAGTTGACCTACGAGCAGTACTTC.

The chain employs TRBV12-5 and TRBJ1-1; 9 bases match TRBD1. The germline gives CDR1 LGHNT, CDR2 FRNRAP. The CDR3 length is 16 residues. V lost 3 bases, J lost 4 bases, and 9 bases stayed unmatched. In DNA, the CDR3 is TGTGCTAGTGGTTTTGAATCGACAGGGGGAATCACTGAAGCTTTCTTT. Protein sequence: CASGFESTGGITEAFF.

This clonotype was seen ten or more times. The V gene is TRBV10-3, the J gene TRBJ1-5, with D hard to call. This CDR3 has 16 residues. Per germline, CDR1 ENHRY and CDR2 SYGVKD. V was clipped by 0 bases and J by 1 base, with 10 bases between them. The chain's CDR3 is CAISESTSVSNQPQHF. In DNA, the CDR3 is TGTGCCATCAGTGAGTCAACCTCTGTAAGCAATCAGCCCCAGCATTTT.

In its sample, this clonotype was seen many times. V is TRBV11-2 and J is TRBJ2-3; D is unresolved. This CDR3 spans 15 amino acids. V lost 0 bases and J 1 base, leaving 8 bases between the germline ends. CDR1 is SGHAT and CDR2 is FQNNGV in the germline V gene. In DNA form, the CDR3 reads TGTGCCAGCAGCTTAGATCAACTGGGCACAGATACGCAGTATTTT. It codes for CASSLDQLGTDTQYF.

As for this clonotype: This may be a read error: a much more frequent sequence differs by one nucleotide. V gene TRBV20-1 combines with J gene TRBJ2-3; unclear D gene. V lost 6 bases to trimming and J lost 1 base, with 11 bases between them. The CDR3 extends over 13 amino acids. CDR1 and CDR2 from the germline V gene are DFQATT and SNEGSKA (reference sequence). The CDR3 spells CSASNAGTDTQYF. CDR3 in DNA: TGCAGTGCCTCCAACGCTGGCACAGATACGCAGTATTTT.

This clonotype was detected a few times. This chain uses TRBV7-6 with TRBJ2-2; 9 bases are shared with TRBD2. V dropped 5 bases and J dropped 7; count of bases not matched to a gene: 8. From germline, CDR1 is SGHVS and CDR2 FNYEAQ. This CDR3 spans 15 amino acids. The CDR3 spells CASSLSGRGVGELFF. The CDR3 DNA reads TGTGCCAGCAGCCTTAGCGGGAGAGGGGTCGGGGAGCTGTTTTTT. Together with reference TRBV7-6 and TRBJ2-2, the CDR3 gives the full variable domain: GAGVSQSPRYKVTKRGQDVALRCDPISGHVSLYWYRQALGQGPEFLTYFNYEAQQDKSGLPNDRFSAERPEGSISTLTIQRTEQRDSAMYRCASSLSGRGVGELFFGEGSRLTVL.

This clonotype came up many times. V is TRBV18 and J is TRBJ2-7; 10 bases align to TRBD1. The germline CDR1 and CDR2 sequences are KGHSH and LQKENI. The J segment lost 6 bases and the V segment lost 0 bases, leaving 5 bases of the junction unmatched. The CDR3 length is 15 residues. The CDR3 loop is CASSPPGQGTGEQYF. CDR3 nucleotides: TGTGCCAGCTCACCACCGGGACAGGGGACGGGCGAGCAGTACTTC.

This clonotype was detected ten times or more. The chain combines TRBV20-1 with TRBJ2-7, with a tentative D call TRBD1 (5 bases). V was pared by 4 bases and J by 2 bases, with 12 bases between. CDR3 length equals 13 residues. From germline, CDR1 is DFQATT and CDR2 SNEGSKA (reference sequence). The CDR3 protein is CSAIVGPTYEQYF. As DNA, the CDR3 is TGCAGTGCTATAGTGGGGCCGACCTACGAGCAGTACTTC.

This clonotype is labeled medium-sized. CDR3 bases: TGTGCCAGCAGTTCCTTGCAGGGGGGCTATGGCTACACCTTC. Its translation: CASSSLQGGYGYTF. The chain carries TRBV12-3 or TRBV12-4 and TRBJ1-2; the match to TRBD1 covers 7 bases. V lost 4 bases, J lost 4 bases, and 6 bases stayed unmatched. The CDR3 is 14 amino acids.